This TCR beta chain was captured by sequencing in a study of cytomegalovirus exposure and HLA in healthy donors (dated by TCRdb to the late 2010s). Looking at the study overall: An earlier analysis of some 600 of the donors reported 250 to 300 Gb of sequence data and some 110 million unique TCR beta sequences obtained from about 200 million T cells. Approximately 330 gigabases of sequencing data and 70 million to 95 million unique TCR sequences made up an early release that covered roughly 670 HLA-typed donors. Among the 398 genotyped donors, 75% to 90% belonged to the genetic ancestry cluster associated with self-reported Caucasian donors. The study aimed to test whether cataloging public T cell receptors could reveal signatures of past pathogen exposure. The T cell repertoires of 550 to 850 subjects were profiled by immunosequencing and related to cytomegalovirus serostatus. A separate validation cohort of roughly 130 different subjects was used in addition to the 666-subject first cohort. The study combined high-throughput TCR immunosequencing, statistical association of individual TCRs with disease status, and machine learning to predict cytomegalovirus infection status. A later analysis re-examined previously published TCR beta repertoires from 600 to 700 donors and added high-resolution HLA genotyping to investigate patterns of TCR occurrence. In the later analysis, no new phenotypic data were used to find candidate immune exposures; instead, reliance was placed on TCR beta sequences and their occurrence across donors. An earlier analysis of about 600 of the donors used high-throughput TCR beta sequencing to judge whether each TCR beta V gene segment behaved as functional or pseudogenic. Alongside the repertoire data, information on donor age, sex, ethnicity and CMV serostatus was compiled. In a later genetic analysis, genome-wide SNP genotypes for about three fifths of the 666 donors were used, and that subset was treated as a discovery cohort. Every discovery cohort repertoire had been produced on one sequencing platform. HLA typing covered class I and class II loci at four-digit resolution. The number of typed donors differed by locus: about 629-630 for A, B, C, DRB1 and DQB1; about 520 for DQA1; some 610 for DPA1; and 400 to 480 for DPB1. Four or five DR-DQ haplotypes were handled as single units for association and clustering, since linkage in the cohort was strong. Among roughly 400 genotyped donors of the cohort, an average of about 220,000 unique TCR beta nucleotide sequences was sequenced per donor, of which 15% to 20% were non-productive. General study outcomes and caveats: According to a later analysis, most CMV-associated TCR beta chains appeared to be HLA-restricted, and the HLA associations seemed to be driven largely by CMV exposure. A later genetic analysis associated a missense DCLRE1C variant with V-gene and J-gene trimming of TCR beta chains, and an independent cohort replicated the association. In vitro tests confirmed that three of the cytomegalovirus-associated TCR beta chains recognize cytomegalovirus antigens. In both the original and validation cohorts, the classifier was reported to diagnose cytomegalovirus status with high specificity and sensitivity. Because counts were too low, seventeen rarely observed V segments, including chromosome 9 orphons, were excluded from the earlier analysis of around 640 of the donors. The 87-base-pair reads could not distinguish some IMGT-functional V segments, including TRBV6-2 and TRBV6-3, so those segments were excluded. A later analysis reported that several top co-occurrence clusters appeared linked to parvovirus B19, influenza, CMV and Epstein-Barr virus. Only TCR beta chains were sequenced in this cohort, and the absence of alpha or paired-chain data limited detectable features. The only immune exposure information available for the cohort was CMV serostatus. When HLA alleles, especially DR and DQ, strongly co-occurred, TCR associations were difficult to assign to individual alleles. In a later analysis, some 17,000 TCR beta sequences were associated with specific HLA alleles at a false discovery rate of 0.05. Most TCR sequences were seen in very few donors, while some public TCRs were found in many individuals. A later genetic analysis reported fewer N-insertions in productive TCRs among donors in an Asian-associated ancestry cluster than the roughly 620-donor mean. Broadly in line with IMGT annotations, most TCR beta V segments showed up in productive rearrangements about 87% or about 30% of the time in an earlier analysis of 587 of the donors. Because HLA typing was unavailable for some donors at each locus, only the typed subset was used in association tests. A cluster of highly shared sequence variants was judged likely to be a technical artifact of the sequencing pipeline. In a later analysis, HLA-associated TCR beta chains were found to be more clonally expanded and to have lower generation probabilities than equally common non-associated chains. Correlated functional status among segregating V segments might reflect linkage disequilibrium, but an unknown experimental factor could not be ruled out. Roughly uniform sequencing depth across donors was assumed in presence/absence analyses, although this assumption may not hold. A total of fewer than 200 TCR beta chains were listed by the study as associated with cytomegalovirus. In a later analysis, the rate of TCR association differed among HLA loci, with DRB1 alleles having the most associated TCRs and HLA-C alleles having the fewest. The authors suggested that the approach could potentially be extended to other disease states and immunological phenotypes. A further reported finding was that TCR beta sequences accurately predicted the HLA-A and HLA-B alleles for most subjects in the first cohort.

Inclusive of the bounding cysteine and phenylalanine, the CDR3 is 10 residues long. The CDR3 DNA has 30 bases and is translated from base 1. From a lookup of the germline V gene, CDR1 and CDR2 are SNHLY and FYNNEI. In total, just over 650 healthy bone marrow donors made up the cohort. At the time of sampling, all cohort members were nominally healthy, though unrecorded immune exposures were likely present. The donor tested CMV seropositive and was one of the 289 seropositive cohort members. Every donor gave a peripheral blood sample, and the peripheral blood mononuclear cells from that sample were used for TCR beta sequencing. Genomic DNA extraction from the blood cell samples was performed with the Qiagen DNeasy Blood Extraction Kit. Regarding this clone: Its specific antigen is unknown. One base away there is no much larger clone; base qualities are not given.

The library was made by the immunoSEQ multiplex PCR assay. For the multiplex PCR, a mixture combining 60 forward primers for TCR Vbeta segments and 13 reverse primers for TCR Jbeta segments was used. Amplification of the CDR3 region of rearranged TCR beta genes was performed with a multiplex PCR assay on genomic DNA. Amplified TCR beta libraries were sequenced as 87-base-pair reads on the Illumina HiSeq System. The study's own analysis went as follows. Across the 666 repertoires, a later analysis counted 75 million to 90 million unique TCR beta chains, some 11 million of which were shared by at least two donors. A nearest-neighbor algorithm error-corrected the raw reads and collapsed the reads into unique sequences, merging closely related sequences to remove PCR and sequencing errors. Alignment of CDR3 sequences to IMGT reference sequences was used to assign V, D and J gene segments. For a sequence to be retained, a match of at least six nucleotides was required to both a V gene segment and a J gene segment. Rearrangements were called productive when the CDR3 lacked stop codons and stayed in frame with V and J; all others were non-productive. CDR3 was defined by IMGT convention, running from the second conserved V-encoded cysteine to the conserved J-encoded phenylalanine. The earlier analysis of 500 to 600 of the donors excluded sequences that lacked an unambiguous match to a single V gene segment. An earlier analysis of a few hundred of the donors called V segments functional above 56.7% productive rearrangements and segregating when the between-donor standard deviation exceeded 5%. A statistical classification framework was built for diagnosing cytomegalovirus status from the catalog of TCR beta chain sequences. V and J gene assignment, in a later analysis, came from comparing TCR nucleotide sequences with IMGT/GENE-DB human TR gene sequences. The TCRdist pipeline was used in a later analysis to assign CDR3 sequences and most-parsimonious VDJ recombination scenarios. In a later analysis, every TCR beta chain was defined by the combination of its CDR3 amino acid sequence and its V-gene family, and reads without a unique V-gene family were dropped. As a way to deal with suspected cross-contamination and a sequencing artifact, a later analysis dropped over 550 nucleotide sequences that were highly shared and had low generation probability. A later analysis calculated a clonal expansion index for each public chain from normalized within-repertoire ranks of inferred template counts. In a later analysis, generation probabilities were computed using a VDJ recombination model fitted to out-of-frame rearrangements, and the results were checked against IGoR. Hypergeometric tests were used in a later analysis to score TCR-TCR, TCR-HLA and TCR-CMV co-occurrence, with a repertoire-size bias correction applied to the TCR pairs. In a later analysis, false discovery rates were estimated by permuting HLA or CMV assignments 20 times. In a later analysis, co-occurring TCRs were grouped using DBSCAN, with TCRdist sequence similarity added in when clustering inside HLA-allele-positive subsets. Repertoires with fewer than 30,000 or more than 120,000 public chains were left out of co-occurrence clustering, as were roughly five repertoires with anomalous nucleotide sharing. TCRdb carries this immuneACCESS record with in-frame sequences only. Its versions omit some clonotypes, under half of them owing to an unresolved V gene in the studies checked, with the rest unexplained. V and J calls and clone size are those listed in that table; D and trimming were worked out from the DNA. For this sample the table gives some 120,000 clones, of which around three quarters were detected only once. The ten top clones hold more than 8% of the sample.

This chain joins TRBV2 to TRBJ1-2, with the identity of the D gene unclear. Sequencing input: PBMCs. The origin of this receptor is a man aged 25 to 40 in good health and CMV-seropositive. At the DNA level, the sequence is TGTGGGGCGAGGGCAGAGGGCTACACCTTC. The encoded protein is CGARAEGYTF.